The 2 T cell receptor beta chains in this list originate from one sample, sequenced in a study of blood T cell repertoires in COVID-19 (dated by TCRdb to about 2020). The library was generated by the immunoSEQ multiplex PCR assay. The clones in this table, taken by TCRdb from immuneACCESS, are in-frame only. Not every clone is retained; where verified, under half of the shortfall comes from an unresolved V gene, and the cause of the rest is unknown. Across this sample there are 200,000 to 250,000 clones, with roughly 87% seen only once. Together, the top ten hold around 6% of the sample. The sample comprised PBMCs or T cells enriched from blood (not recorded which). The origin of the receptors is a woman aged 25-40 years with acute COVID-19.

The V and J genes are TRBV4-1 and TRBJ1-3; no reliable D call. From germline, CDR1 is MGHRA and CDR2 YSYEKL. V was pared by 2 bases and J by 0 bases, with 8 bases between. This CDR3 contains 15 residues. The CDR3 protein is CASSQREASGNTIYF. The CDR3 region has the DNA TGCGCCAGCAGCCAAAGAGAGGCCTCTGGAAACACCATATATTTT.

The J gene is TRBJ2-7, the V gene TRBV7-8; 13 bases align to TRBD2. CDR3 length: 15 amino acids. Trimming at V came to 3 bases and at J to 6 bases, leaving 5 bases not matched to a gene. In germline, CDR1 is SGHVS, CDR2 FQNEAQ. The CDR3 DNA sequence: TGTGCCAGCAGCTTCCCGGGACTAGCGGGACTCGAGCAGTACTTC. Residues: CASSFPGLAGLEQYF.